This T cell receptor (beta chain) appears in the sequencing data of a study of CD8 T cells in ankylosing spondylitis. Findings of the study overall: Reportedly, matched ankylosing spondylitis synovial fluid was significantly enriched for disease-linked clones. In reactive arthritis synovial fluid and blood, some motif variants had been reported before. Disease-linked clones proved CD8+ and comparatively uncommon in peripheral blood.

In regard to this clonotype: Antigen unknown.

The authors made TCR beta libraries by quantitative 5'-RACE with molecular barcodes. TCRdb analysed the 5' RACE reads with MiXCR anew, one entry per CDR3 protein. The sample holds under 450,000 distinct CDR3 sequences, roughly 22% seen once. Germline CDR1 reads SNHLY; CDR2 reads FYNNEI. After removal of 10 bases from V and 3 bases from J, the junction contained 7 bases not matched to a gene. CDR3 length equals 13 residues. The receptor's source is a male donor with ankylosing spondylitis or in good health (not recorded which). The chain recombines TRBV2 with TRBJ2-7, with 9 positions matching TRBD2. Sequenced sample: blood, either unsorted or a sorted T cell fraction (not recorded which). The CDR3 coding sequence is TGTGCCACCCGCGGGGGGGGCTTCTACGAGCAGTACTTC. Amino acids: CATRGGGFYEQYF.